Listed below are T cell receptor beta chains from one sample, sequenced in a study of T-cell reconstitution after alpha-beta-depleted transplantation in children. TCRdb reprocessed the PCR reads with MiXCR, giving one entry per CDR3 protein. The top ten clones hold roughly 28% of a sample with approximately 1,000,000 distinct CDR3 sequences, less than 30% of them seen once. The source was PBMCs, mostly from graft donor cells, collected 360 days after TCRalphabeta/CD19-depleted stem cell transplant. The receptor set was obtained from a boy less than two years old who had a stem cell transplant for SCID, so the T cells may come from the graft donor. The CDR3 runs from the conserved cysteine through the conserved F or W. A D gene is named only where the DNA matches it firmly. Clone size appears in some rows only: once, few, many, or a class for an expanded clone.

>TRBV14|.|few|TRBJ2-1
CASSQGIEGWLRHEQFF
TGTGCCAGCAGCCAAGGGATTGAGGGATGGTTGAGGCATGAGCAGTTCTTC
>TRBV6-2/TRBV6-3|.|.|TRBJ1-1
CASSYSAGGLMNTEAFF
TGTGCCAGCAGTTACTCCGCGGGGGGGCTTATGAACACTGAAGCTTTCTTT
>TRBV18|.|once|TRBJ2-7
CASSPGAGTVSTQYF
TGTGCCAGCTCACCGGGAGCCGGCACAGTTAGTACCCAGTACTTC
>TRBV2|.|few|TRBJ2-6
CASSRQVSGANVLTF
TGTGCCAGCAGTAGACAGGTCTCTGGGGCCAACGTCCTGACTTTC
>TRBV6-1|TRBD1|.|TRBJ2-6
CASSPVFGTGGLLSWTNVLTF
TGTGCCAGCAGTCCAGTATTCGGGACAGGGGGCCTTCTAAGCTGGACCAACGTCCTGACTTTC
>TRBV28|TRBD2|.|TRBJ2-5
CASSSRRLANKETQYF
TGTGCCAGCAGTTCCCGTCGACTAGCCAACAAAGAGACCCAGTACTTC
>TRBV20-1|.|.|TRBJ1-4
CSARLLRPRGSGLVLFF
TGCAGTGCTAGACTTCTACGACCTCGGGGCTCAGGTCTGGTACTGTTTTTT
>TRBV20-1|.|.|TRBJ1-1
CSARRYLGTEAFF
TGCAGTGCTAGGAGGTATTTAGGCACTGAAGCTTTCTTT
>TRBV7-3|.|few|TRBJ2-7
CASSLSGGTGEEQYF
TGTGCCAGCAGCTTAAGCGGAGGGACGGGGGAGGAGCAGTACTTC
>TRBV7-8|TRBD1|.|TRBJ2-1
CASSSPLRQGHEQFF
TGTGCCAGCAGCTCTCCACTCAGACAGGGGCATGAGCAGTTCTTC
>TRBV20-1|.|.|TRBJ2-7
CSARPFSLPNEQYF
TGCAGTGCTAGACCCTTCTCCCTCCCCAACGAGCAGTACTTC
>TRBV9|.|.|TRBJ2-1
CASNRPNYNEQFF
TGTGCCAGCAACCGTCCGAACTACAATGAGCAGTTCTTC
>TRBV7-8|.|.|TRBJ2-3
CASSLRGAGSDTQYF
TGTGCCAGCAGCTTACGGGGGGCAGGCTCAGATACGCAGTATTTT
>TRBV4-1|.|.|TRBJ2-7
CASSQDLFYEQYF
TGCGCCAGCAGCCAGGATCTTTTCTACGAGCAGTACTTC
>TRBV10-3|.|few|TRBJ1-5
CAISRGSNQPQHF
TGTGCCATCAGTCGGGGTAGCAATCAGCCCCAGCATTTT
>TRBV6-1|.|.|TRBJ2-1
CASTGAVIWDEQFF
TGTGCCAGCACTGGGGCAGTAATTTGGGATGAGCAGTTCTTC
>TRBV6-5|.|.|TRBJ2-2
CASSSLSVQGGELFF
TGTGCCAGCAGTTCCCTCTCCGTGCAGGGCGGGGAGCTGTTTTTT
>TRBV12-3/TRBV12-4|TRBD2|.|TRBJ2-1
CASSWLAGGKNEQFF
TGTGCCAGCAGCTGGCTAGCGGGGGGGAAAAATGAGCAGTTCTTC
>TRBV4-1|.|.|TRBJ1-5
CASSHEGRDQPQHF
TGCGCCAGCAGCCATGAAGGAAGGGATCAGCCCCAGCATTTT
>TRBV7-2|.|once|TRBJ2-7
CASSLGEPPYEQYF
TGTGCCAGCAGCTTAGGGGAGCCCCCCTACGAGCAGTACTTC
>TRBV2|TRBD2|.|TRBJ2-2
CASSPILAAGGELFF
TGTGCCAGCAGCCCAATACTAGCGGCGGGCGGGGAGCTGTTTTTT
>TRBV4-1|TRBD2|.|TRBJ2-5
CASSQGERLADQETQYF
TGCGCCAGCAGCCAAGGTGAAAGACTAGCGGACCAAGAGACCCAGTACTTC
>TRBV15|.|few|TRBJ2-3
CATSSDHPGLDTQYF
TGTGCCACCAGCAGCGACCATCCGGGACTAGATACGCAGTATTTT
>TRBV5-5|TRBD1|many|TRBJ1-2
CASSLGTGVYGYTF
TGTGCCAGCAGCTTGGGAACAGGGGTCTATGGCTACACCTTC
>TRBV11-2|.|few|TRBJ2-7
CASSLKSLGAYEQYF
TGTGCCAGCAGCTTAAAATCGCTAGGGGCCTACGAGCAGTACTTC
>TRBV20-1|.|few|TRBJ2-7
CSARAPARRAEDSYEQYF
TGCAGTGCCCGGGCTCCGGCCCGTCGGGCAGAAGACTCCTACGAGCAGTACTTC
>TRBV7-2|.|.|TRBJ2-2
CASSYRVNGELFF
TGTGCCAGCAGCTATAGGGTGAACGGGGAGCTGTTTTTT
>TRBV19|TRBD1|.|TRBJ2-5
CASSIGDRGKYF
TGTGCCAGTAGTATCGGGGACAGGGGAAAGTACTTC
>TRBV4-1|.|.|TRBJ1-1
CASSQESSFMNTEAFF
TGCGCCAGCAGCCAAGAGTCTAGTTTCATGAACACTGAAGCTTTCTTT
>TRBV29-1|TRBD1|.|TRBJ2-7
CSASGGQGASYEQYF
TGCAGCGCATCCGGGGGACAGGGGGCTTCCTACGAGCAGTACTTC
>TRBV29-1|.|many|TRBJ2-3
CSVVRGSTDTQYF
TGCAGCGTTGTACGGGGGAGCACAGATACGCAGTATTTT
>TRBV20-1|TRBD1|.|TRBJ2-7
CSASDRAYSYEQYF
TGCAGTGCTAGCGACAGGGCCTACTCCTACGAGCAGTACTTC
>TRBV4-1|TRBD1|.|TRBJ1-1
CASSLVDRGGTEAFF
TGCGCCAGCAGCCTGGTGGACAGGGGAGGCACTGAAGCTTTCTTT
>TRBV9|.|.|TRBJ1-2
CASSGGYYGYTF
TGTGCCAGCAGCGGCGGATACTATGGCTACACCTTC
>TRBV6-2/TRBV6-3|.|.|TRBJ2-3
CASNQGLSTDTQYF
TGTGCCAGCAATCAGGGGTTGAGCACAGATACGCAGTATTTT
>TRBV20-1|.|.|TRBJ1-5
CSLSTGSNSNQPQHF
TGCAGCCTTTCAACCGGAAGTAATAGCAATCAGCCCCAGCATTTT
>TRBV9|.|few|TRBJ2-2
CASGGQTKNTGELFF
TGTGCCAGCGGGGGTCAGACAAAGAACACCGGGGAGCTGTTTTTT
>TRBV6-1|TRBD1|few|TRBJ1-5
CASWTGALHNQPQHF
TGTGCCAGCTGGACAGGGGCCCTCCACAATCAGCCCCAGCATTTT
>TRBV6-1|.|.|TRBJ2-5
CASSFSVGPETQYF
TGTGCCAGCAGCTTTTCGGTGGGGCCAGAGACCCAGTACTTC
>TRBV7-2|.|few|TRBJ1-5
CASSLFQGEWGNQPQHF
TGTGCCAGCAGCTTATTCCAGGGAGAGTGGGGCAATCAGCCCCAGCATTTT
>TRBV7-3|.|few|TRBJ2-2
CASSLSHRQTGELFF
TGTGCCAGCAGCTTAAGTCACAGACAGACCGGGGAGCTGTTTTTT
>TRBV28|.|.|TRBJ2-7
CASGKGYSYEQYF
TGTGCCAGCGGCAAGGGGTACTCCTACGAGCAGTACTTC